These 12 T cell receptor beta chains were sequenced from one sample in a study of blood T cell repertoires in COVID-19. The data were produced by immunoSEQ multiplex PCR, yet TCRdb's version contains in-frame clones alone and is incomplete. This sample carries 250,000 to 350,000 clones, 87% of them seen once, and the ten largest clones take approximately 5.7%. Material: PBMCs or T cells enriched from blood (not recorded which). These receptors were taken from a woman aged 35 to 49 who had recovered from COVID-19.

Many counts were recorded for this clone. The J gene is TRBJ1-1, the V gene TRBV9; the D gene is possibly TRBD1 (5 bases). Deletions cut 5 bases from V and 11 bases from J, with 22 bases between. This CDR3 has 14 residues. Germline CDR1 SGDLS, CDR2 YYNGEE. The chain's CDR3 is CASSKYRRRRWAFF. The CDR3 DNA sequence: TGTGCCAGCAGTAAGTACAGGCGTAGAAGGTGGGCTTTCTTT.

A single count supports this clone. For the CDR3, the DNA is TGTGCCAGCAGTTTTTGGGAGGAAGATACGCAGTATTTT. Residues: CASSFWEEDTQYF. The rearrangement uses TRBV27 and TRBJ2-3; a possible D gene is TRBD2 (6 bases). This CDR3 is built from 13 residues. Trimming took off 3 bases at V and 5 bases at J, with 9 bases between the two ends. The V gene's germline CDR1 is MNHEY and CDR2 SMNVEV (reference sequence).

The rearrangement links TRBV7-9 to TRBJ2-1, with 7 bases aligning to TRBD2. In germline, CDR1 is SEHNR, CDR2 FQNEAQ (reference sequence). V gave up 4 bases and J gave up 6 bases; unmatched junction bases: 9. The CDR3 spans 15 residues. This chain's CDR3 is CASSYTGTISNEQFF. The CDR3 bases are TGTGCCAGCAGCTACACCGGGACTATCTCCAATGAGCAGTTCTTC.

The V call is TRBV28, the J call TRBJ2-7; D is unresolved. This CDR3 contains 14 residues. Germline V gives CDR1 MDHEN, CDR2 SYDVKM. V dropped 6 bases and J dropped 4 bases, with 16 bases sitting between them. DNA for the CDR3: TGTGCCAGCAGCACCTCTAGGAACTTTTACGAGCAGTACTTC. Translation: CASSTSRNFYEQYF.

V is TRBV11-2 and J is TRBJ2-3, with D possibly TRBD2 on 5 matching bases. In germline, CDR1 is SGHAT, CDR2 FQNNGV. This CDR3 has 15 amino acids. Trimming took 3 bases from V and 2 from J, leaving 12 bases between them. The CDR3 region is CASSFGVGTTDTQYF. The CDR3 nucleotides read TGTGCCAGCAGCTTCGGGGTGGGTACCACAGATACGCAGTATTTT.

This clone appeared a few times. The V gene is TRBV7-9, the J gene TRBJ2-1; possibly TRBD2 for D (6 bases). This CDR3 has 15 residues. Germline CDR1 and CDR2: SEHNR and FQNEAQ (reference sequence). Trimming pared 5 bases from V and 0 bases from J, leaving 11 bases between. The CDR3 loop is CASSQTRTSYNEQFF. The DNA for the CDR3 is TGTGCCAGCAGCCAGACTAGGACCTCCTACAATGAGCAGTTCTTC. Supplemented by reference TRBV7-9 and TRBJ2-1, the full variable domain reads DTGVSQNPRHKITKRGQNVTFRCDPISEHNRLYWYRQTLGQGPEFLTYFQNEAQLEKSRLLSDRFSAERPKGSFSTLEIQRTEQGDSAMYLCASSQTRTSYNEQFFGPGTRLTVL.

Comments on this clone: At the DNA level, this CDR3 is encoded by other sequences in the same sample as well. This chain uses TRBV24-1 with TRBJ2-5, with 8 bases fitting TRBD1. V lost 4 bases, J lost 3 bases, and 6 bases stayed unmatched. Looked up from germline, CDR1 is KGHDR and CDR2 is SFDVKD. CDR3 length: 15 amino acids. The CDR3 region has the DNA TGTGCCACCAGTGACCCCGGGACAGGTGAAGAGACCCAGTACTTC. This gives the protein CATSDPGTGEETQYF.

The rearrangement links TRBV7-9 to TRBJ1-5; D is uncertain. Trimming cost V 6 bases and J 7 bases, with 13 bases left between them. Germline CDR1 and CDR2: SEHNR and FQNEAQ (reference sequence). The CDR3 is 13 residues long. The CDR3 DNA sequence: TGTGCCAGCAGTTCCAACGGGGAGCAGCCCCAGCATTTT. Translating it yields CASSSNGEQPQHF. Full variable domain (rest looked up from reference TRBV7-9 and TRBJ1-5): DTGVSQNPRHKITKRGQNVTFRCDPISEHNRLYWYRQTLGQGPEFLTYFQNEAQLEKSRLLSDRFSAERPKGSFSTLEIQRTEQGDSAMYLCASSSNGEQPQHFGDGTRLSIL.

The chain joins TRBV24-1 to TRBJ1-5; no definite D call. V was shortened by 4 bases and J by 0 bases, with 9 bases between the two germline ends. This CDR3 is built from 15 residues. Germline V lookup: CDR1 KGHDR, CDR2 SFDVKD. The CDR3 here is CATSDGSYSNQPQHF. The CDR3 coding sequence is TGTGCCACCAGTGACGGGTCTTATAGCAATCAGCCCCAGCATTTT.

This rearrangement joins TRBV6-5 to TRBJ1-1, with TRBD1 identical over 7 bases. CDR1 MNHEY and CDR2 SVGAGI come from the germline V gene. V shed 5 bases and J 6 bases; nucleotides not matched to a gene: 9. This CDR3 has 14 residues. The CDR3 loop reads CASSRLTGWAEAFF. In DNA form, the CDR3 reads TGTGCCAGCAGTAGACTGACAGGGTGGGCTGAAGCTTTCTTT.

V is TRBV9 and J is TRBJ2-1; 11 positions agree with TRBD2. Germline CDR1 SGDLS, CDR2 YYNGEE. The CDR3 covers 16 residues. The trim removed 0 bases at V and 9 bases at J, leaving 8 bases unmatched. This CDR3 is CASSVETSGRGGEQFF. The CDR3 coding sequence is TGTGCCAGCAGCGTAGAAACTAGCGGGAGAGGAGGTGAGCAGTTCTTC.

This clone showed up just a few times. This chain uses TRBV10-1 with TRBJ2-5; D perhaps matches TRBD2 (6 bases). CDR3 size: 13 residues. Germline V gene sequence: CDR1 WNHNN, CDR2 SYGVQD (reference sequence). Trimming cost V 6 bases and J 5 bases, with 13 bases left between them. CDR3 loop: CASSGGPRETQYF. In DNA form, the CDR3 reads TGCGCCAGCAGCGGAGGGCCGAGGGAGACCCAGTACTTC.